This section outlines one T cell receptor (beta chain) sequence together with its context. Between the trimmed V and J ends, which lost 0 bases and 4 bases, there was a span of 13 bases. This CDR3 region has 15 residues. CDR1 is MNHEY and CDR2 is SVGEGT in the germline V gene. These data originate in a study of blood T cell repertoires in COVID-19. Measured with immunoSEQ multiplex PCR; TCRdb has only the in-frame clones, and not every one. Of under 150,000 clones in the sample, approximately 84% were seen once. The sample taken for sequencing was peripheral blood. This rearrangement joins TRBV6-2 or TRBV6-3 to TRBJ2-7; TRBD1 might be the D (5 bases). This receptor was taken from a woman older than 75 with acute or convalescent COVID-19. CDR3 loop: CASSYSPGRQYEQYF. DNA for the CDR3: TGTGCCAGCAGTTACTCCCCTGGAAGACAGTACGAGCAGTACTTC.